This T cell receptor beta chain was sequenced for a study of tumor-infiltrating lymphocytes in primary liver carcinoma. Germline V CDR1 and CDR2: MNHEY, SVGAGI. Trimming took off 6 bases at V and 5 bases at J, with 19 bases between the two ends. The CDR3 has 15 residues. This clonotype was observed a handful of times. Blood RNA was derived from unsorted whole blood, and germline DNA was extracted too. Donors were untreated and chronically infected with HBV. Starting material of roughly 0.45 ug total RNA yielded TCR beta cDNA via a constant-region primer. Slightly modified ARM-PCR with three nested multiplex PCR rounds yielded TCR beta libraries. Rounds one and two of PCR, each of 10 cycles, were primed with TRBV1-TRBV30 forward primers and a C-beta reverse primer. MiXCR, applied by TCRdb to the multiplex PCR reads, yields one record per CDR3 protein. The sample contains about 330,000 distinct CDR3 sequences, approximately 64% of which appear only once.

The chain combines TRBV6-5 with TRBJ2-5, with D hard to call. Sequencing input: peripheral blood. The receptor was derived from a man between 35 and 55 years old with primary liver carcinoma and hepatitis B virus infection. DNA for the CDR3: TGTGCCAGCAGGCCTTTGTGGGCGCAATCGGAGACCCAGTACTTC. It codes for CASRPLWAQSETQYF.